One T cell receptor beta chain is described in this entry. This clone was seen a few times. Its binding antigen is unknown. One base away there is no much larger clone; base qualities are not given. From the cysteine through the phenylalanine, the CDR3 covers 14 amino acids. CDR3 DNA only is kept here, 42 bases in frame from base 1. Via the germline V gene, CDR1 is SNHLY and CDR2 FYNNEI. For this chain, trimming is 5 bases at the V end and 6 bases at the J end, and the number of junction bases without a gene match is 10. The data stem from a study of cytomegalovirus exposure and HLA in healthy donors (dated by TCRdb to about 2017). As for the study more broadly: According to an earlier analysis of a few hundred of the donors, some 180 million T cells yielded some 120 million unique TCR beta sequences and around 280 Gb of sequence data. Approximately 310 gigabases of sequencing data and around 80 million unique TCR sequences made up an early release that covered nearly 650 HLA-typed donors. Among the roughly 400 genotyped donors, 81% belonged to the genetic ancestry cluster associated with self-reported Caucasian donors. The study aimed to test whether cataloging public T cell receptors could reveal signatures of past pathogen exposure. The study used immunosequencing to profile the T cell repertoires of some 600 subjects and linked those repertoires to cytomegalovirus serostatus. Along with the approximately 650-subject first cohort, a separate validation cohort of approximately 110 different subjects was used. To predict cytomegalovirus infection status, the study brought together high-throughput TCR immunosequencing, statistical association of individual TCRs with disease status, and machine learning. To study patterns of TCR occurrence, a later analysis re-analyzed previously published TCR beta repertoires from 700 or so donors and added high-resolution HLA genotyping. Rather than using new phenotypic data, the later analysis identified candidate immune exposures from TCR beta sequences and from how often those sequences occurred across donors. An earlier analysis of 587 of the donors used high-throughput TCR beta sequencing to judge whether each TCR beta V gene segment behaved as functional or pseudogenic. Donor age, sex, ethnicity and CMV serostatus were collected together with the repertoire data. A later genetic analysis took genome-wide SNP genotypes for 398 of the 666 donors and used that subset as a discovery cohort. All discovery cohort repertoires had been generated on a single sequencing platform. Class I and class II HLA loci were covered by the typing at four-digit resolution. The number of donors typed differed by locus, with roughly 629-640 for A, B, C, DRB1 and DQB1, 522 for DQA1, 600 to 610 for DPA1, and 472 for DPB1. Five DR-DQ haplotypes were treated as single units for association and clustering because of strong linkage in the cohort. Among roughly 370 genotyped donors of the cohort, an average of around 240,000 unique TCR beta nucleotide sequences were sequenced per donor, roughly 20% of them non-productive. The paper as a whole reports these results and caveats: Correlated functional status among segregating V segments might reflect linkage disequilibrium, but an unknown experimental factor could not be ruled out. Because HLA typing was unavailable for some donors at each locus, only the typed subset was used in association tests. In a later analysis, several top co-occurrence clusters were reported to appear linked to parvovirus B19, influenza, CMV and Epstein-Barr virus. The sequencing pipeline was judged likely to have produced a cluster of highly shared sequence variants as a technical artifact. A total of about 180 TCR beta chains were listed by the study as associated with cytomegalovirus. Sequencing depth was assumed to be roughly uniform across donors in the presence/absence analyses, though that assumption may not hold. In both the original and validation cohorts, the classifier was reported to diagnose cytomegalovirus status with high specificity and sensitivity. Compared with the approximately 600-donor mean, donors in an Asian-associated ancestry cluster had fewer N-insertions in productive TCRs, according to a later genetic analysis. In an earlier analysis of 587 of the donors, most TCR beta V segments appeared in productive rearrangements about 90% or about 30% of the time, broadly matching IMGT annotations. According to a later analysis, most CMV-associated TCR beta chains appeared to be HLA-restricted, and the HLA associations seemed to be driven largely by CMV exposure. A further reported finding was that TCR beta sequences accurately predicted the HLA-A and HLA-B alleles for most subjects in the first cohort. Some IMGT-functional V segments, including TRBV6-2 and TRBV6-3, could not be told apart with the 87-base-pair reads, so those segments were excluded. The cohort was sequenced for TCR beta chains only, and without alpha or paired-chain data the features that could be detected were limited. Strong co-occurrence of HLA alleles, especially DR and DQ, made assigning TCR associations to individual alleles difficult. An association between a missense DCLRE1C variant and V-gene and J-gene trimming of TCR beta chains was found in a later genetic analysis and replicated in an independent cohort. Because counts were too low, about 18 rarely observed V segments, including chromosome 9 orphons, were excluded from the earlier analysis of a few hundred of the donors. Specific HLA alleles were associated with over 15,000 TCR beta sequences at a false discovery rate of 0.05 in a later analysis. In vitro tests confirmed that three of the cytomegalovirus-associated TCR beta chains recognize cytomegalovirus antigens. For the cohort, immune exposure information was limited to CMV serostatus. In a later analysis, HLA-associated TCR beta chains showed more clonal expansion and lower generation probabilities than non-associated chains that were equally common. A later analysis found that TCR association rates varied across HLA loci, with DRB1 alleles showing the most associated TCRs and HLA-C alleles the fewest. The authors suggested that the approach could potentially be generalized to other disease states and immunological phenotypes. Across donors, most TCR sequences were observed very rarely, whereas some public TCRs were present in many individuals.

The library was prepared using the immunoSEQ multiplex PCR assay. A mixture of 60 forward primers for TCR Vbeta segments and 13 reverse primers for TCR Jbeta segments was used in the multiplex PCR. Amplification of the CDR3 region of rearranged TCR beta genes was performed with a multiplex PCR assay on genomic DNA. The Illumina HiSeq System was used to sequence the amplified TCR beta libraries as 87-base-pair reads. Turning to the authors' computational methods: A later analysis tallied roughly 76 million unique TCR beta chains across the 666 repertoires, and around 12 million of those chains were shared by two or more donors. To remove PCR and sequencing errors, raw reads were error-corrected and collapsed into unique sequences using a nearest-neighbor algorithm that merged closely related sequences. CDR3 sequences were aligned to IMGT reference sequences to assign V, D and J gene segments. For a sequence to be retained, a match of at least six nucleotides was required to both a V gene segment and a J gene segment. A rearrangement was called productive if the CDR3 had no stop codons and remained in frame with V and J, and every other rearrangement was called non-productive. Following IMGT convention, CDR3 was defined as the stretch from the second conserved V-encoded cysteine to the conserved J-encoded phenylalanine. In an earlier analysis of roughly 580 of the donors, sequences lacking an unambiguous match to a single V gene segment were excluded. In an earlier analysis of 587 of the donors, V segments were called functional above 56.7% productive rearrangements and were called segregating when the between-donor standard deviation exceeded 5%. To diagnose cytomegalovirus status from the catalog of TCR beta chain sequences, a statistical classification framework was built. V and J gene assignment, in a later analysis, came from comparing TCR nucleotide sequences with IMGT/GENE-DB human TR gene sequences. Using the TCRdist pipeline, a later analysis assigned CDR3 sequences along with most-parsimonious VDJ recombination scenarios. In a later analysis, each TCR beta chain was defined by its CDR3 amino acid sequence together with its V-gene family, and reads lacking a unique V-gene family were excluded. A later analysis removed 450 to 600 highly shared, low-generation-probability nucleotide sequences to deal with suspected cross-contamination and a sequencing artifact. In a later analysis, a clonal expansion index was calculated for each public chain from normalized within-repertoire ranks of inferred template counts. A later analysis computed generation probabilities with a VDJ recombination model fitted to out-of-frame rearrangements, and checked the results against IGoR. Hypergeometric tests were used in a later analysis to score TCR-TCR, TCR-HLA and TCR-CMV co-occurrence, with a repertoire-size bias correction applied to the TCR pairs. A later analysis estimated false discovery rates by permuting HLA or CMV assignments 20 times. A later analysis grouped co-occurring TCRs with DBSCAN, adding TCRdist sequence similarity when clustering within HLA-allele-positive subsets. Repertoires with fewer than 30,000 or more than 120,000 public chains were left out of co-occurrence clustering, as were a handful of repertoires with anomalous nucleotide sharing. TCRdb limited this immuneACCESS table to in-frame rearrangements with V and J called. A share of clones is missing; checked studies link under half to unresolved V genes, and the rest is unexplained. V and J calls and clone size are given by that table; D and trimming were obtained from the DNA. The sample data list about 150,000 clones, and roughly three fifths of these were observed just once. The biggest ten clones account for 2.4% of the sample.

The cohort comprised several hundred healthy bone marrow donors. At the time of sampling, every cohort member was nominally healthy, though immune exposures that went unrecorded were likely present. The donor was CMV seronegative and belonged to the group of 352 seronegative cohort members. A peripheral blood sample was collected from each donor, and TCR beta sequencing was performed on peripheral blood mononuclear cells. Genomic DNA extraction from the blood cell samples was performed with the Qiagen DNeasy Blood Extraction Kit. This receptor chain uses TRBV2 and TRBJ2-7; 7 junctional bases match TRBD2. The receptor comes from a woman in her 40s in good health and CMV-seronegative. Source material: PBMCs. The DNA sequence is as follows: TGTGCCAGCAGTTTGGCGGGGGTATCCGGCGAGCAGTACTTC. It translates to CASSLAGVSGEQYF.